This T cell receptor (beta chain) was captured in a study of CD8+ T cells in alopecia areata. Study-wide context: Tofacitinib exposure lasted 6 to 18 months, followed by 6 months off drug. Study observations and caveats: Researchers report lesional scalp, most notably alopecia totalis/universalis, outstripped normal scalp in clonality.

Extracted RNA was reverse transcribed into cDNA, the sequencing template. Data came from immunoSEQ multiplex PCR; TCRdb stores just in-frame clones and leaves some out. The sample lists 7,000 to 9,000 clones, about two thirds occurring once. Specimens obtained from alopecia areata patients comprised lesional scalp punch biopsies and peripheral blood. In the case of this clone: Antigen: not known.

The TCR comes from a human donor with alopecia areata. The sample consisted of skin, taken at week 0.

The CDR3 protein is CSYGLGREQYF. As DNA, the CDR3 is TGCAGCTATGGACTAGGCCGCGAGCAGTACTTC. The rearrangement joins TRBV29-1 to TRBJ2-7, with TRBD2 identical over 7 bases. V lost 8 bases, J lost 6 bases, and 7 bases stayed unmatched. From germline, CDR1 is SQVTM and CDR2 ANQGSEA. The CDR3 is 11 residues long.